The 18 T cell receptor beta chains in this list originate from one sample, sequenced in a study of response to subunit inactivated influenza vaccine. TCRdb re-derived calls from the RT-PCR reads in MiXCR, one entry per CDR3 protein. Here the sample spans 650,000 to 800,000 distinct CDR3 sequences, 18% being singletons. The sequencing here drew on PBMCs from blood, taken roughly 5 days after vaccination. These receptors originate from a man aged 45-60 years who received an inactivated influenza vaccine.

This clonotype is a singleton in its sample. V usage is TRBV5-6 and J usage is TRBJ2-1, with D uncertain. The CDR3 is 14 amino acids. Germline CDR1 reads SGHDT; CDR2 reads YYEEEE. Trimming cost V 7 bases and J 7 bases, with 18 bases left between them. For the CDR3, the DNA is TGTGCCAGCTGCCCCATAGAGGCCGCGAATGAGCAGTTCTTC. This encodes CASCPIEAANEQFF.

This chain uses TRBV7-8 with TRBJ2-1; the match to TRBD2 covers 11 bases. V trimming: 0 bases; J trimming: 5 bases; junction bases outside the gene matches: 3. CDR1 SGHVS and CDR2 FQNEAQ come from the germline V gene. The CDR3 is 16 amino acids. CDR3 DNA sequence: TGTGCCAGCAGCTTAGCTAGCGGGGGGGTCAACAATGAGCAGTTCTTC. As protein: CASSLASGGVNNEQFF.

There are a few counts of this clonotype. The CDR3 DNA is TGTGCCAGCAGTTTTGGTCGGCGGGATCCGTTCTTC. This encodes CASSFGRRDPFF. V and J are TRBV28 and TRBJ2-1; D perhaps matches TRBD2 (6 bases). V lost 3 bases and J 15 bases, leaving 15 bases between the germline ends. Germline loops: CDR1 MDHEN, CDR2 SYDVKM. This CDR3 is 12 amino acids long.

The rearrangement joins TRBV20-1 to TRBJ2-7; 8 nucleotides line up with TRBD2. This CDR3 is built from 16 residues. CDR1 DFQATT and CDR2 SNEGSKA come from the germline V gene (reference sequence). V gave up 3 bases and J gave up 2 bases; unmatched junction bases: 12. CDR3 DNA: TGCAGTGCTAGTCCTCTCATTAGCGGGATCACCTACGAGCAGTACTTC. Amino acid sequence: CSASPLISGITYEQYF.

This clonotype was picked up many times. V is TRBV5-1 and J is TRBJ2-3; 12 nucleotides agree with TRBD2. The trim removed 4 bases at V and 1 base at J, leaving 4 bases unmatched. The CDR3 covers 16 residues. Germline V gene sequence: CDR1 SGHRS, CDR2 YFSETQ. This CDR3 reads CASSPRTSGGTDTQYF. The CDR3 nucleotides read TGCGCCAGCAGCCCAAGGACTAGCGGGGGCACAGATACGCAGTATTTT.

V and J are TRBV20-1 and TRBJ2-7, with D possibly TRBD1 on 6 matching bases. The CDR3 totals 12 residues. Germline V gene data show CDR1 as DFQATT and CDR2 as SNEGSKA (reference sequence). V was shortened by 3 bases and J by 5 bases, with 11 bases between the two germline ends. CDR3 region: CSASLQGDEQYF. The CDR3 bases are TGCAGTGCTAGTTTACAGGGCGACGAGCAGTACTTC.

This clonotype was seen a few times. The chain is built from TRBV20-1 and TRBJ2-5; 7 nucleotides match TRBD1. The CDR3 length is 14 residues. Germline V CDR1 and CDR2: DFQATT, SNEGSKA (reference sequence). V lost 6 bases and J lost 2; bases outside the gene matches: 9. The CDR3, as DNA: TGCAGTGCCCAAAGGGGGCCGGAGCAAGAGACCCAGTACTTC. Encoded protein: CSAQRGPEQETQYF.

This rearrangement joins TRBV20-1 to TRBJ2-4; unclear D gene. The germline V gene encodes CDR1 DFQATT and CDR2 SNEGSKA (reference sequence). The CDR3 is made up of 14 amino acids. Trimming shortened V by 3 bases and J by 0 bases, and 9 bases separated the two germline ends. In nucleotides, the CDR3 is TGCAGTGCTAGTGGCGTTTTAGCCAAAAACATTCAGTACTTC. It yields the protein CSASGVLAKNIQYF.

This sequence joins TRBV20-1 and TRBJ1-1; TRBD1 might be the D (6 bases). This CDR3 is built from 14 residues. V gave up 6 bases and J gave up 5 bases, with 19 bases separating them. In germline, CDR1 is DFQATT, CDR2 SNEGSKA (reference sequence). The CDR3 sequence: CSASTGAQVTEAFF. The DNA of the CDR3 is TGCAGTGCCTCGACGGGGGCGCAGGTTACTGAAGCTTTCTTT.

This clonotype has just a few counts. The chain joins TRBV7-2 to TRBJ2-1; TRBD2 aligns across 10 bases. CDR1 SGHTA and CDR2 FQGNSA come from the germline V gene. V trimming: 0 bases; J trimming: 6 bases; junction bases outside the gene matches: 8. The CDR3 extends over 17 amino acids. CDR3: CASSLALSLAGANEQFF. The CDR3 DNA follows: TGTGCCAGCAGCTTAGCGCTTAGTCTAGCGGGAGCCAATGAGCAGTTCTTC.

The chain combines TRBV6-2 or TRBV6-3 with TRBJ2-7; 10 bases are shared with TRBD2. J gave up 7 bases and V 6 bases, and 6 bases lay outside the gene matches. Germline-derived CDR1 and CDR2 are MNHEY and SVGEGT. The CDR3 covers 13 residues. The CDR3 bases are TGTGCCAGCAGGCAACTAGCGGGAAGGGAGCAGTACTTC. Its protein is CASRQLAGREQYF.

This clonotype was found many times. An end of the junction differs from the germline gene, which may be a read error. The gene calls are TRBV4-3 and TRBJ1-2; 8 bases align to TRBD1. The CDR3 covers 14 residues. CDR1 is LGHNA and CDR2 is YSLEER in the germline V gene. CDR3: CASSQDRGNYGYTF. The CDR3 nucleotides are TGTGCCAGCAGCCAAGACAGGGGCAACTATGGCTACACCTTC.

This clonotype appeared a few times. V and J are TRBV6-4 and TRBJ2-5; the match to TRBD2 covers 8 bases. V trimming: 3 bases; J trimming: 4 bases; junction bases outside the gene matches: 10. The CDR3 totals 16 residues. The V gene's germline CDR1 is MRHNA and CDR2 SNTAGT. In nucleotides, the CDR3 is TGTGCCAGCAGTGAACGCCCTCTAGCGGGCGGAGAGACCCAGTACTTC. Translated, it gives CASSERPLAGGETQYF.

This clonotype occurred a few times. CDR3 nucleotides: TGTGCCAGCAGCCCCTACAGGGGCATGAACACTGAAGCTTTCTTT. Protein sequence: CASSPYRGMNTEAFF. The V call is TRBV14, the J call TRBJ1-1, with 7 bases fitting TRBD1. V lost 4 bases, J lost 0 bases, and 5 bases stayed unmatched. The CDR3 extends over 15 amino acids. From germline, CDR1 is SGHDN and CDR2 FVKESK.

This clonotype was observed a few times. The V and J genes are TRBV6-4 and TRBJ2-1; D tentatively reads TRBD1 or TRBD2 (7 bases each). CDR3 length equals 13 residues. V lost 4 bases and J 7 bases, leaving 11 bases between the germline ends. CDR1 MRHNA and CDR2 SNTAGT come from the germline V gene. In nucleotides, the CDR3 is TGTGCCAGCAGTGCCCAGGGGGGGAATGAGCAGTTCTTC. It is translated as CASSAQGGNEQFF.

This clonotype was observed at least ten times. The chain couples TRBV20-1 to TRBJ2-1; 11 bases align to TRBD2. The length of the CDR3 is 16 residues. Trimming took 0 bases from V and 8 from J; bases not matched to a gene: 9. Per the germline V gene, CDR1 is DFQATT and CDR2 is SNEGSKA (reference sequence). In DNA form, the CDR3 reads TGCAGTGCTAGAGAAATGTTAGCGGGAGGGCCTTATGAGCAGTTCTTC. It encodes CSAREMLAGGPYEQFF.

In this sample, this clonotype turned up a few times. The V call is TRBV12-3 or TRBV12-4, the J call TRBJ2-5; D gene uncertain. The CDR3 totals 13 residues. Trimming removed 7 bases from V and 1 base from J, with 10 bases in between. The CDR3 nucleotides read TGTGCCAGCAACAAGGTCGGCCAAGAGACCCAGTACTTC. This gives the protein CASNKVGQETQYF.

This chain links TRBV7-9 with TRBJ2-5; 7 positions match TRBD1. Trimming removed 5 bases from V and 2 bases from J; junction bases left unmatched: 5. The CDR3 consists of 14 residues. Germline V gene data show CDR1 as SEHNR and CDR2 as FQNEAQ (reference sequence). The DNA for the CDR3 is TGTGCCAGCAGCACTTCGGGACAGCAAGAGACCCAGTACTTC. This codes for CASSTSGQQETQYF.